Here is one TCR beta chain with its context. The target antigen is unknown. This record comes from a study of shared clonotypes between healthy human individuals. Data came from immunoSEQ multiplex PCR; TCRdb stores just in-frame clones and leaves some out. The profile shows roughly 2.6 million clones, roughly nine tenths of them singletons. Study outcomes and limitations: In the sorted subsets, rarefaction showed sequencing was incomplete despite large depth. The expectation was that sequencing depth would affect clonotype sharing among donors. Generation probabilities of non-shared clonotypes were lower (relative to those shared by all four donors).

This TCR came from a man aged 18 to 30 in good health. Sequencing was carried out using naive CD4+ T cells sorted from blood. Subset: CD45RA+ positively selected.

The CDR3 sequence is CASTATGNEKLFF. The CDR3 DNA follows: TGTGCCAGCACAGCGACTGGGAATGAAAAACTGTTTTTT. The V gene is TRBV2, the J gene TRBJ1-4; D unclear. This CDR3 has 13 residues. From germline, CDR1 is SNHLY and CDR2 FYNNEI. V lost 7 bases, J lost 5 bases, and 11 bases lay in between. Complete variable domain (other parts from reference TRBV2 and TRBJ1-4): EPEVTQTPSHQVTQMGQEVILRCVPISNHLYFYWYRQILGQKVEFLVSFYNNEISEKSEIFDDQFSVERPDGSNFTLKIRSTKLEDSAMYFCASTATGNEKLFFGSGTQLSVL.